This T cell receptor (beta chain) was captured in a study of blood T cells in healthy people across ages. Study as a whole: Roughly one uniquely barcoded beta molecule per two T cells was captured. Study outcomes and limitations: Age advanced and TCR beta diversity per million T cells fell, roughly linearly.

Germline V CDR1 and CDR2: MNHNS, SASEGT. This CDR3 is built from 20 residues. Regarding this clonotype: Its target is not known. The junction departs from the called germline gene at one end, perhaps through a read error.

The draw of peripheral blood yielded 8.5 to 10 milliliters from each donor. Alongside a J-beta primer mix, a sample-barcoded 5' primer served in a second PCR lasting about 7 to 11 cycles. Each sample provided no less than 2.5 million CDR3-containing paired-end reads. TCRdb itself ran the 5' RACE reads through MiXCR, one entry per CDR3 protein. The profile shows about 1.6 million distinct CDR3 sequences, roughly a third of them singletons. This sequence joins TRBV6-1 and TRBJ1-1, with D hard to call. The TCR was taken from a woman aged 25 to 39 in good health. Sequencing used blood. CDR3 sequence reads: CARRLKDGGLLRGGNTEAFF. CDR3 in DNA: TGTGCCCGCAGGCTTAAAGATGGAGGCCTTTTGCGGGGAGGTAACACTGAAGCTTTCTTT.